Sequencing of this T cell receptor (beta chain) was carried out in a study of cytomegalovirus exposure and HLA in healthy donors. Findings and caveats of the study: Most likely, a cluster of highly shared sequence variants arose as a sequencing artifact. In a later analysis, HLA-C alleles had the fewest associated TCRs, DRB1 alleles the most.

Amplification used 60 Vbeta primers and 13 Jbeta primers. The assay was immunoSEQ multiplex PCR, and TCRdb's table has in-frame clones only and misses some. The table has hundreds of thousands of clones, 70% to 85% seen once. The V gene lost 5 bases and the J gene lost 0 bases, with 13 bases spanning the gap. This CDR3 has 15 amino acids. The germline CDR1 and CDR2 sequences are SGHTA and FQGNSA. Points on this clone: Its antigen is not known.

The chain couples TRBV7-2 to TRBJ1-1; no definite D call. This clonotype was sampled from a woman aged 55-70 years in good health and CMV-seropositive. Material: PBMCs. The CDR3 spells CASSLVHLMNTEAFF. CDR3 sequence (DNA): TGTGCCAGCAGCCTAGTACACCTCATGAACACTGAAGCTTTCTTT.